These 3 T cell receptor beta chains were all obtained from the same sample, sequenced in a study of human T cells and chemical hapten exposure. One entry per CDR3 protein, called by TCRdb with MiXCR from the RACE reads. Of under 200,000 distinct CDR3 sequences detected, more than 25% appear once; the ten largest clones hold nearly 3%. The time point was: pre-sensitization, week 0. Treatment described: therapeutic diphenylcyclopropenone sensitization with weekly scalp DPC. Sequencing used whole blood, obtained in connection with sensitization to the hapten diphenylcyclopropenone (DPC). These receptors were obtained from a woman in her 30s with alopecia areata. Some clones in this sample may be carry-over from other donors' samples.

This sequence joins TRBV28 and TRBJ2-7; TRBD1 agrees at 9 bases. Trimming at V came to 5 bases and at J to 4 bases, leaving 9 bases not matched to a gene. Germline CDR1 and CDR2: MDHEN and SYDVKM. The CDR3 has 15 residues. CDR3 bases: TGTGCCAGCAGTCCCGGGACAGGGCCCGTTTACGAGCAGTACTTC. Protein sequence: CASSPGTGPVYEQYF. The full variable domain, its missing parts supplied by reference TRBV28 and TRBJ2-7, is DVKVTQSSRYLVKRTGEKVFLECVQDMDHENMFWYRQDPGLGLRLIYFSYDVKMKEKGDIPEGYSVSREKKERFSLILESASTNQTSMYLCASSPGTGPVYEQYFGPGTRLTVT.

The genes are TRBV7-2 and TRBJ2-5, with D perhaps matching TRBD1 or TRBD2 (6 bases each). There are 14 residues in the CDR3. V was pared by 4 bases and J by 6 bases, with 15 bases between. Looked up from germline, CDR1 is SGHTA and CDR2 is FQGNSA. The CDR3 sequence is CASSSDGGPQTQYF. CDR3 DNA sequence: TGTGCCAGCAGCTCGGACGGGGGCCCTCAGACCCAGTACTTC. The full variable domain, its missing parts supplied by reference TRBV7-2 and TRBJ2-5, is GAGVSQSPSNKVTEKGKDVELRCDPISGHTALYWYRQSLGQGLEFLIYFQGNSAPDKSGLPSDRFSAERTGGSVSTLTIQRTQQEDSAVYLCASSSDGGPQTQYFGPGTRLLVL.

The V and J genes are TRBV19 and TRBJ2-1; D gene uncertain. CDR3 length: 18 amino acids. The germline V gene encodes CDR1 LNHDA and CDR2 SQIVND (reference sequence). Trimming cost V 0 bases and J 2 bases, with 17 bases left between them. In DNA, the CDR3 is TGTGCCAGTAGTATAGATAGTCCAGCGAGGAGAGCCTACAATGAGCAGTTCTTC. Translation gives CASSIDSPARRAYNEQFF.